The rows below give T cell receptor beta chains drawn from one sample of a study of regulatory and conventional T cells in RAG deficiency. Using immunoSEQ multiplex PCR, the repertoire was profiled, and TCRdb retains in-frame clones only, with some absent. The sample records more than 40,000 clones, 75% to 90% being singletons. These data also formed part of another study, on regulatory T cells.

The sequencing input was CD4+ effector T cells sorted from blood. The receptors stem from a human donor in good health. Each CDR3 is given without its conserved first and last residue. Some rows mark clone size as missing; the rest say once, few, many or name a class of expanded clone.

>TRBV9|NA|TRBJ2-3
ASSVGPTDTQY
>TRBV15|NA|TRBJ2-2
ATASEIIAGELF
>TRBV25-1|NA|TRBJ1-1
ASSESWGTEAF
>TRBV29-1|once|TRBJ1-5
SAGQGADQPQH
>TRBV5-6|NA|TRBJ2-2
ASSFPRDSLTGELF
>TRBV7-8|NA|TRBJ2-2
ASSDFGRGTGELF
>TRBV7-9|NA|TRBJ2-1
ASSFTLVGRPNNEQF
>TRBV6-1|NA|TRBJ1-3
ASRGTGRWGNTIY
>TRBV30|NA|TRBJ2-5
AWSVGETQY
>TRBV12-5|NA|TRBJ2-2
ASGISGGGELF
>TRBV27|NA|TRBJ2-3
ASSLFVGTSGSTDTQY
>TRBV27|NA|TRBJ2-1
ASSPRTGSYNEQF
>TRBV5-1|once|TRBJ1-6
ASSLRQSSYNSPLH
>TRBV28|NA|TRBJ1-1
ASSFKDRAAF
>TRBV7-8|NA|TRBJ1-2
ASSLGPAFGGYT
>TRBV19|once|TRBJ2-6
ASSSRGPGANVLT
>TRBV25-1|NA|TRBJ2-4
ASTSQGNIQY
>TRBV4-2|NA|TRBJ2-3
ASSRSDTQY
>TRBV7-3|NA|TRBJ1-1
ASSLLSDTEAF
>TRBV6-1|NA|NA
ASSLGLAANYEQY
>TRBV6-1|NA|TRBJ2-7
ASSADKGYEQY
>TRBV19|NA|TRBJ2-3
ASSGGATQY
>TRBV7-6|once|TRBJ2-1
ASSLDVRREQF
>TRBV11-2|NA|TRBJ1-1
ASSSLGLATEAF
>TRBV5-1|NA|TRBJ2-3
ASSLEAGGIPDTQY
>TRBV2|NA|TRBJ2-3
ASRDSGSTDTQY
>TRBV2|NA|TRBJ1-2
ASSLTDKNYGYT
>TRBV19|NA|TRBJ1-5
ASLDRGNQPQH
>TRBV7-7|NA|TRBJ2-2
AAGTENTGELF
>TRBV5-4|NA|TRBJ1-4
AIIMGATGLKEGEKLF
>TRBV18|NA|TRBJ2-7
ASSRGGSYEQY
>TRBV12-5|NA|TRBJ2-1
ASGISFSLGLAEGNEQF
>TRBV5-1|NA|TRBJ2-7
ASSLPQGGLSYEQY
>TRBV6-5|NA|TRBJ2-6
ASRDSGANVLT
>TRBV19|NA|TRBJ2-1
ASSGSSYNEQF
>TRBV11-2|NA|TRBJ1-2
ASSLGGGNYGYT
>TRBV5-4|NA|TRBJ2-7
ASSLVALAGAPREQY
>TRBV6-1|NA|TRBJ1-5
ASSEEEAGDRYYQPQH
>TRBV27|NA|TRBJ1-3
ASSLREGNTIY
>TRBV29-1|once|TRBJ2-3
SVEQGAGLASFPDTQY
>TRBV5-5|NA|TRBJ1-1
ASSFTYTPTENTEAF
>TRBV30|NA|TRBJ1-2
AWSVPGQLANYGYT
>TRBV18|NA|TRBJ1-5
ASSLGTGKASNQPQH
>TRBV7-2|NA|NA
ASSPEGRESYEQY
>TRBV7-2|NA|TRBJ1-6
ASSLRTGQSPLH
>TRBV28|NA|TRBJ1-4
ASIHGGIATNEKLF